A selection of T cell receptor beta chains follows, all from one sample in a study of OX40 agonist ivuxolimab in advanced cancers. This table comes from immunoSEQ multiplex PCR, and its TCRdb copy is limited to in-frame clones, with some not included. Of 75,000 to 100,000 clones listed, about nine tenths are singletons. This material consisted of CD4+ or CD8+ T cells sorted from blood, taken in a trial of the OX40 agonist ivuxolimab. The receptors here all came from an adult with an advanced solid tumor such as melanoma, head and neck, liver or kidney cancer. The CDR3 runs from the conserved cysteine through the conserved F or W. D genes are given only for firm matches. Rows give clone size only sometimes, using once, few, many, or a class for an expanded clone.

j_call d_call v_call clone_size cdr3_aa cdr3_nt
TRBJ2-5 TRBD2 TRBV7-6 NA CASSPKAGDWETQYF TGTGCCAGCAGCCCAAAAGCGGGAGACTGGGAGACCCAGTACTTC
TRBJ2-3 NA TRBV5-1 NA CASSLALGSSTDTQYF TGCGCCAGCAGCTTGGCCCTGGGCTCTAGCACAGATACGCAGTATTTT
TRBJ1-4 NA TRBV6-1 NA CAVRIRATNEKLFF TGTGCCGTACGGATCAGGGCAACTAATGAAAAACTGTTTTTT
TRBJ2-7 NA TRBV28 NA CASSFLGYEQYF TGTGCCAGCAGTTTTTTGGGTTACGAGCAGTACTTC
TRBJ2-3 NA TRBV7-2 NA CASSSLRGYAQYF TGTGCCAGCAGCTCCCTTCGGGGGTACGCGCAGTATTTT
TRBJ1-1 NA TRBV18 NA CASSPLQVSNTEAFF TGTGCCAGCTCACCACTACAGGTCTCGAACACTGAAGCTTTCTTT
TRBJ2-3 NA TRBV7-2 NA CASSPQGTQYF TGTGCCAGCAGCCCTCAGGGTACGCAGTATTTT
TRBJ2-3 NA TRBV2 few CASEEVDPSTDTQYF TGTGCCAGCGAGGAAGTGGACCCTAGCACAGATACGCAGTATTTT
TRBJ1-1 NA TRBV18 NA CASSPRRLGVNTEAFF TGTGCCAGCTCCCCACGAAGACTGGGGGTGAACACTGAAGCTTTCTTT
TRBJ2-7 NA TRBV7-2 NA CASSLGSYEQYF TGTGCCAGCAGCTTAGGTTCTTACGAGCAGTACTTC
TRBJ2-5 TRBD2 TRBV5-1 NA CASSLTSGRETQYF TGCGCCAGCAGTCTCACTAGCGGGAGGGAGACCCAGTACTTC
TRBJ1-2 NA TRBV6-6 NA CASSPQGGANYGYTF TGTGCCAGCAGTCCCCAGGGAGGAGCTAACTATGGCTACACCTTC
TRBJ2-2 TRBD1 TRBV15 NA CATSRGTGTGTGELFF TGTGCCACCAGCAGAGGGACAGGGACGGGCACCGGGGAGCTGTTTTTT
TRBJ2-7 NA TRBV29-1 once CSFARTQQNEQYF TGCAGCTTCGCCCGGACCCAGCAGAACGAGCAGTACTTC
TRBJ2-1 NA TRBV28 NA CASSLAAIYNEQFF TGTGCCAGCAGTTTAGCGGCAATCTACAATGAGCAGTTCTTC
TRBJ1-5 TRBD1 TRBV6-1 NA CASSERGTGLQPQHF TGTGCCAGCAGTGAAAGGGGGACAGGGTTACAGCCCCAGCATTTT
TRBJ1-5 TRBD1 TRBV7-2 once CASSLVVTGVSNQPQHF TGTGCCAGCAGCTTAGTCGTGACAGGGGTTAGCAATCAGCCCCAGCATTTT
TRBJ1-2 NA TRBV19 NA CATQDGYRSAGGYTF TGTGCCACCCAGGACGGTTACCGTTCTGCGGGCGGCTACACCTTC
TRBJ1-1 NA TRBV12-2 NA CASRSDRSEAFF TGTGCAAGTCGCTCGGACAGGAGTGAAGCTTTCTTT
TRBJ2-7 NA TRBV5-1 NA CASSQISTVSYEQYF TGCGCCAGCAGCCAAATATCGACAGTCTCCTACGAGCAGTACTTC
TRBJ1-5 NA TRBV30 once CAWSAEVGNQPQHF TGTGCCTGGAGTGCAGAGGTGGGCAATCAGCCCCAGCATTTT
TRBJ1-5 NA TRBV19 few CASNPSGHLQPQHF TGTGCCAGTAATCCGAGCGGGCATTTGCAGCCCCAGCATTTT
TRBJ1-1 TRBD1 TRBV5-1 few CASSLAGQGDTEAFF TGCGCCAGCAGCTTGGCCGGACAGGGAGACACTGAAGCTTTCTTT
TRBJ1-3 NA TRBV6-5 NA CASSYSEGNTIYF TGTGCCAGCAGTTACTCGGAGGGAAACACCATATATTTT
TRBJ2-5 NA TRBV18 NA CASSPSRGETQYF TGTGCCAGCTCACCCTCGAGGGGGGAGACCCAGTACTTC
TRBJ2-7 NA TRBV7-9 NA CASSQDGEGFEQYF TGTGCCAGCAGCCAAGACGGTGAAGGGTTCGAGCAGTACTTC
TRBJ1-5 NA TRBV9 few CASSLSGDGYQPQHF TGTGCCAGCAGCTTAAGCGGGGACGGGTATCAGCCCCAGCATTTT
TRBJ2-2 NA TRBV5-1 NA CASSLVPLAPPGELFF TGCGCCAGCAGCTTGGTACCCCTAGCCCCCCCCGGGGAGCTGTTTTTT
TRBJ2-6 TRBD2 TRBV18 NA CASSPQTSGNSGANVLTF TGTGCCAGCTCACCACAGACTAGCGGGAACTCTGGGGCCAACGTCCTGACTTTC
TRBJ1-2 NA TRBV2 NA CAISRLGYGYTF TGTGCCATTAGTCGTCTGGGGTATGGCTACACCTTC
TRBJ2-5 TRBD1 TRBV19 NA CASSEAGGQETQYF TGTGCCAGTAGTGAGGCAGGGGGCCAAGAGACCCAGTACTTC
TRBJ2-7 TRBD2 TRBV5-1 NA CASSPSGGRSYEQYF TGCGCCAGCAGTCCCAGCGGGGGACGCTCCTACGAGCAGTACTTC
TRBJ1-2 NA TRBV7-2 NA CASSSGIGYGYTF TGTGCCAGCAGCTCAGGGATAGGCTATGGCTACACCTTC
TRBJ2-1 TRBD2 TRBV19 NA CASSTLGGSGVFYNEQFF TGTGCCAGTAGTACCCTCGGCGGTAGCGGGGTTTTCTACAATGAGCAGTTCTTC
TRBJ2-7 NA TRBV10-3 NA CAISDTEDIYEQYF TGTGCCATCAGTGACACGGAGGACATTTACGAGCAGTACTTC
TRBJ1-6 TRBD1 TRBV19 NA CASSTGTGVGSPLHF TGTGCCAGTAGTACCGGGACAGGGGTTGGATCACCCCTCCACTTT
TRBJ2-3 NA TRBV5-1 NA CASSVGSGAGTDTQYF TGCGCCAGCAGCGTTGGTTCCGGGGCGGGCACAGATACGCAGTATTTT
TRBJ2-7 NA TRBV6-1 NA CASSEAGYEQYF TGTGCCAGCAGTGAAGCCGGATACGAGCAGTACTTC
TRBJ1-5 NA TRBV2 NA CASSAGQGSNQPQHF TGTGCCAGCAGTGCAGGCCAGGGTAGCAATCAGCCCCAGCATTTT
TRBJ2-5 TRBD2 TRBV7-3 NA CASSLGTTQETQYF TGTGCCAGCAGCTTGGGGACTACCCAAGAGACCCAGTACTTC
TRBJ2-3 TRBD1 TRBV6-6 NA CASSYIDRGSTDTQYF TGTGCCAGCAGTTACATCGACAGGGGATCCACAGATACGCAGTATTTT
TRBJ1-4 NA TRBV10-2 NA CASTKTPTNEKLFF TGCGCCAGCACCAAGACACCAACTAATGAAAAACTGTTTTTT
TRBJ2-3 NA TRBV5-1 NA CASSLQEEADTQYF TGCGCCAGCAGCTTACAGGAGGAGGCAGATACGCAGTATTTT